This TCR beta chain was sequenced during a study of beta chain features in type 1 diabetes. cDNA synthesis used the whole RNA isolate, giving expressed TCRB sequences. Only in-frame clones appear in the TCRdb table, and some are missing; sequencing was by immunoSEQ multiplex PCR. This table has over 90,000 clones, about 26% appearing once. Study-level results: A moderate, significant TCRB CDR3 shortening appeared in type 1 diabetes across four CD4+ subsets.

This clone was seen a few times. Its antigen is not identified. The CDR3 is made up of 14 amino acids. Germline CDR1 and CDR2: SGHRS and YFSETQ. Trimming cost V 7 bases and J 2 bases; bases outside gene matches: 6. The rearrangement uses TRBV5-1 and TRBJ2-7; 10 nucleotides agree with TRBD1. The sequence was obtained from a woman between 18 and 29 years old with type 1 diabetes. Sequencing used central memory CD4+ T cells from blood. The CDR3 reads CASSRGQGAYEQYF. The CDR3 DNA is TGCGCCAGCTCCAGAGGACAGGGGGCCTACGAGCAGTACTTC.